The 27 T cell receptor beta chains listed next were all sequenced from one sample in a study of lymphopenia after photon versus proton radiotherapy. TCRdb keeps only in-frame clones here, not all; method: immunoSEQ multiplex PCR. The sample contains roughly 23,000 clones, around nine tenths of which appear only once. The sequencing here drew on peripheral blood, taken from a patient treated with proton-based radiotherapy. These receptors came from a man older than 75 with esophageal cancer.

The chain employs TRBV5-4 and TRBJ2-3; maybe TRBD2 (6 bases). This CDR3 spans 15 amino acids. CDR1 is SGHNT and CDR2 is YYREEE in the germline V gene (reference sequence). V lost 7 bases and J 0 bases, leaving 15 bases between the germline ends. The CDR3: CASPSSGTSTDTQYF. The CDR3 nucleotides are TGTGCCAGCCCGTCCTCCGGGACTAGCACAGATACGCAGTATTTT.

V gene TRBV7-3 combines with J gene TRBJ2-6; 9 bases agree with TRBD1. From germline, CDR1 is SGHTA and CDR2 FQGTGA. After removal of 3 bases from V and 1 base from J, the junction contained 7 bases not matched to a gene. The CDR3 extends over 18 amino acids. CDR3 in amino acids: CASSFPGTGKSGANVLTF. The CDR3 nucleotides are TGTGCCAGCAGCTTTCCCGGGACAGGGAAGTCTGGGGCCAACGTCCTGACTTTC.

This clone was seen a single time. The CDR3 coding sequence is TGTGCCACCAGCAGAGAATTTGGGAAGACACCCCTCCACTTT. Translated, it gives CATSREFGKTPLHF. This rearrangement joins TRBV15 to TRBJ1-6, with D uncertain. V gave up 0 bases and J gave up 11 bases, with 11 bases separating them. The CDR3 has 14 residues. Germline V gives CDR1 LNHNV, CDR2 YYDKDF (reference sequence).

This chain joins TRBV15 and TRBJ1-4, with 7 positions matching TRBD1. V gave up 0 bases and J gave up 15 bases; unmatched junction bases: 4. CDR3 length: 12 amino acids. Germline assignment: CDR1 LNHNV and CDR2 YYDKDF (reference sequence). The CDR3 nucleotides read TGTGCCACCAGCAGAGACCGGGACAGAATGTTTTTT. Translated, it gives CATSRDRDRMFF.

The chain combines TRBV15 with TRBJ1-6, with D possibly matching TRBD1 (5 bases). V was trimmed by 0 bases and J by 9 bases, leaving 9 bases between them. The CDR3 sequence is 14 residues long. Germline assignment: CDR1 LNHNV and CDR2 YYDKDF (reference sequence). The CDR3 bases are TGTGCCACCAGCAGAGATCCCCAGGGTTCACCCCTCCACTTT. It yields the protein CATSRDPQGSPLHF.

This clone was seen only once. The CDR3 region is CASSQHMNTEAFF. CDR3 coding DNA: TGTGCCAGCAGCCAGCATATGAACACTGAAGCTTTCTTT. The chain has TRBV7-3 and TRBJ1-1; D unresolved. Germline CDR1 reads SGHTA; CDR2 reads FQGTGA. CDR3 size: 13 residues. V was shortened by 5 bases and J by 0 bases, with 7 bases between the two germline ends.

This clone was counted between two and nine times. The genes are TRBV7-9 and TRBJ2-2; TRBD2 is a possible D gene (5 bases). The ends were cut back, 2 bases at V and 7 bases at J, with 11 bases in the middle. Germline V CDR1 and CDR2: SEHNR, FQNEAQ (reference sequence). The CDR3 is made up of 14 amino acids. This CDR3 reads CASSLNGNGGELFF. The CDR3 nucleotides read TGTGCCAGCAGCTTAAACGGGAATGGCGGGGAGCTGTTTTTT.

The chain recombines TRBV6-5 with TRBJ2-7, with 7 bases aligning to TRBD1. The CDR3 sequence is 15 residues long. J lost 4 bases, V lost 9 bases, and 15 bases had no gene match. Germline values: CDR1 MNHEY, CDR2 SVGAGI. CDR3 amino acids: CASRHHPGQSYEQYF. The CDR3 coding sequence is TGTGCCAGTCGCCATCATCCGGGACAGAGTTACGAGCAGTACTTC.

The chain's CDR3 is CASSLGQGPEAFF. CDR3 bases: TGCGCCAGCAGCTTGGGGCAGGGGCCAGAAGCTTTCTTT. V is TRBV5-1 and J is TRBJ1-1, with a possible D match to TRBD1 (6 bases). Germline values: CDR1 SGHRS, CDR2 YFSETQ. This CDR3 has 13 amino acids. V was pared by 0 bases and J by 8 bases, with 11 bases between.

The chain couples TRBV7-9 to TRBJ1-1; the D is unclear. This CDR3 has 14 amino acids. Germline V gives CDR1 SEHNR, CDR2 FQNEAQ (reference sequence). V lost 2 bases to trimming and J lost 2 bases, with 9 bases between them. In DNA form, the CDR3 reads TGTGCCAGCAGCTTATCACTGGGTAACACTGAAGCTTTCTTT. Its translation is CASSLSLGNTEAFF.

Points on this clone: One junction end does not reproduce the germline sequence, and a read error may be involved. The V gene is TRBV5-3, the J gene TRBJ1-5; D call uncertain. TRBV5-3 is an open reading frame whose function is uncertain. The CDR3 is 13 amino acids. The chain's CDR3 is CASSLMSGQPQHF. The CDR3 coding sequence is TGTGCCAGCAGCTTGATGAGTGGCCAGCCCCAGCATTTT.

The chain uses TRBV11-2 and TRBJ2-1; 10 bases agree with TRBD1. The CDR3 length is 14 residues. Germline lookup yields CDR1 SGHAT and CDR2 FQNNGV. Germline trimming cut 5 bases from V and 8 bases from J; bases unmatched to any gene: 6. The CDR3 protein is CASSPTGGYYEQFF. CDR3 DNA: TGTGCCAGCAGCCCGACAGGGGGCTATTATGAGCAGTTCTTC.

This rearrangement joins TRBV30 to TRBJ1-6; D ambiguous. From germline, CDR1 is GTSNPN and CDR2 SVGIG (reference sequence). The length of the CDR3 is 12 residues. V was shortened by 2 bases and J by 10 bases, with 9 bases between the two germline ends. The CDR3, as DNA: TGTGCCTGGAGTATTTCCAACTCACCCCTCCACTTT. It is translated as CAWSISNSPLHF.

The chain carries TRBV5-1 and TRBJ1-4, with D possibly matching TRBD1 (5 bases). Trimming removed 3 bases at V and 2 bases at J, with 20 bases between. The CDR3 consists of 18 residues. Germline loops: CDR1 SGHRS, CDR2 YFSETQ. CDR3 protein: CASSSSVGGLTTNEKLFF. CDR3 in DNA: TGCGCCAGCAGCTCCTCGGTGGGGGGACTGACGACTAATGAAAAACTGTTTTTT.

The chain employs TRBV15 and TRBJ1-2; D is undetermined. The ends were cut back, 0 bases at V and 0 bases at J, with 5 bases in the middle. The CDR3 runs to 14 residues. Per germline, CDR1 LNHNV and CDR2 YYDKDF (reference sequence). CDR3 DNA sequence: TGTGCCACCAGCAGAGATATTACTAACTATGGCTACACCTTC. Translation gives CATSRDITNYGYTF.

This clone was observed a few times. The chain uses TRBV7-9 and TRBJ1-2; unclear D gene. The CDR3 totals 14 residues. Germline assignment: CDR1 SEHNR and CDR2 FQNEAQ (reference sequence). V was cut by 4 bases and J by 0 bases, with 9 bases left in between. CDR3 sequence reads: CASSSSGTNYGYTF. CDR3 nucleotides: TGTGCCAGCAGCTCATCCGGGACTAACTATGGCTACACCTTC.

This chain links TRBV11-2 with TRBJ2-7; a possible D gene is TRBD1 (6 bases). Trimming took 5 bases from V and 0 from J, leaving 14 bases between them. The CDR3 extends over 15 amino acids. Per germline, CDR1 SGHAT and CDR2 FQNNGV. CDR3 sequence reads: CASSPRTESSYEQYF. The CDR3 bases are TGTGCCAGCAGCCCTCGGACAGAGAGCTCCTACGAGCAGTACTTC.

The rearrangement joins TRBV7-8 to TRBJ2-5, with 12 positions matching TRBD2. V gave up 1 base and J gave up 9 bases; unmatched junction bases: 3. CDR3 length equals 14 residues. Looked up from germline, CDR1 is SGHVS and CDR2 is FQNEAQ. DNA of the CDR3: TGTGCCAGCAGCTTAGGACTAGCGGGGGTGGCCCAGTACTTC. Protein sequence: CASSLGLAGVAQYF. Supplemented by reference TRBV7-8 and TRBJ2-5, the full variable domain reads GAGVSQSPRYKVAKRGQDVALRCDPISGHVSLFWYQQALGQGPEFLTYFQNEAQLDKSGLPSDRFFAERPEGSVSTLKIQRTQQEDSAVYLCASSLGLAGVAQYFGPGTRLLVL.

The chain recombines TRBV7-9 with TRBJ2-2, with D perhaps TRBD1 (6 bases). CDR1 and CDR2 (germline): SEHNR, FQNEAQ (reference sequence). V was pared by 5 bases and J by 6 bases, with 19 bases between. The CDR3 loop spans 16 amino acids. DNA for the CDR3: TGTGCCAGCAGCGAGGAAAAGAGCTGGGGGCCCGGGGAGCTGTTTTTT. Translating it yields CASSEEKSWGPGELFF.

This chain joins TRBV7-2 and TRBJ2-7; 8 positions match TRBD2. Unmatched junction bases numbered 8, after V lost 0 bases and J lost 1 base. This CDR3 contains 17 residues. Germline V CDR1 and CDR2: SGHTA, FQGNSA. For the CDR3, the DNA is TGTGCCAGCAGCTTAGCGGGTGTGGTAGCGGGGTCCTACGAGCAGTACTTC. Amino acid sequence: CASSLAGVVAGSYEQYF.

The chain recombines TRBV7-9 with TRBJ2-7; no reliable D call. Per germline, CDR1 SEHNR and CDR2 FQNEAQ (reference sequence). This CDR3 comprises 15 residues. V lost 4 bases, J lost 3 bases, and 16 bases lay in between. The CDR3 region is CASSSALGPDYEQYF. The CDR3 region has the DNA TGTGCCAGCAGCTCCGCACTGGGCCCCGACTACGAGCAGTACTTC.

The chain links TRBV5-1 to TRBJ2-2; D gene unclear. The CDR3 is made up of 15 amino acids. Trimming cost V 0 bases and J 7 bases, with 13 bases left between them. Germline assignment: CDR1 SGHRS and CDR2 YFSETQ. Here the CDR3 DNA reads TGCGCCAGCAGCTTGGGAGCTAGAATTGGCGGGGAGCTGTTTTTT. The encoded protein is CASSLGARIGGELFF.

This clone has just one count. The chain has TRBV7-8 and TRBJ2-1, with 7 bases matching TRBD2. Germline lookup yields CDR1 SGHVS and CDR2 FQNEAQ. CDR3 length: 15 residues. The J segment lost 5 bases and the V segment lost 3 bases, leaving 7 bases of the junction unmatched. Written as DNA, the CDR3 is TGTGCCAGCAGCTTCATGAGCGGGGAACACAATGAGCAGTTCTTC. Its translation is CASSFMSGEHNEQFF.

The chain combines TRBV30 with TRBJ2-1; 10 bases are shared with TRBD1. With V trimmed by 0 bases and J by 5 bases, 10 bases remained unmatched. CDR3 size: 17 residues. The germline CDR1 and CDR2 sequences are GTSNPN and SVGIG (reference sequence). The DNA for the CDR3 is TGTGCCTGGAGTGTCCCCAGGGGGACAGGGGTAGACAATGAGCAGTTCTTC. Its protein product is CAWSVPRGTGVDNEQFF.

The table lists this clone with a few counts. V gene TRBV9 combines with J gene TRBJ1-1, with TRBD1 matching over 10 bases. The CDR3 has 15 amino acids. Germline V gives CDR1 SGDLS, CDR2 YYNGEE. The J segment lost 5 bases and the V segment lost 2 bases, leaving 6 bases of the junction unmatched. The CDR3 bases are TGTGCCAGCAGCGTGACTGGACAGGGGGGGACTGAAGCTTTCTTT. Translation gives CASSVTGQGGTEAFF. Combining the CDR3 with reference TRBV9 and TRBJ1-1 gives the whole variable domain DSGVTQTPKHLITATGQRVTLRCSPRSGDLSVYWYQQSLDQGLQFLIQYYNGEERAKGNILERFSAQQFPDLHSELNLSSLELGDSALYFCASSVTGQGGTEAFFGQGTRLTVV.

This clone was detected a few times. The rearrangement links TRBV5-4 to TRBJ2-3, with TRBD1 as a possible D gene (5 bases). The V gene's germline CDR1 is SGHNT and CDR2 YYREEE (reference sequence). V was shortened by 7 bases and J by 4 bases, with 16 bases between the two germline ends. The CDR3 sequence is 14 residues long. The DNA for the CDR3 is TGTGCCAGCGCCACGCCGACAGATTCAGATACGCAGTATTTT. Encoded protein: CASATPTDSDTQYF.

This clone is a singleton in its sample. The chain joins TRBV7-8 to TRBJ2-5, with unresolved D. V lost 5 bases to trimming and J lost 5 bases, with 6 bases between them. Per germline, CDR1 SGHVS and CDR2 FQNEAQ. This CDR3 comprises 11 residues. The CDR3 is CASSVHETQYF. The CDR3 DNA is TGTGCCAGCAGCGTCCACGAGACCCAGTACTTC.